This T cell receptor beta chain appears in the sequencing data of a study of blood T cell repertoires in COVID-19. Across the whole study: Both acute and convalescent COVID-19 samples were obtained from the United States, Italy and Spain. Sources were T cells, B-cell-depleted T cells, or PBMCs; the material itself was cDNA or gDNA.

Source study methods: Scientists estimated how many nucleated cells there were by amplifying reference gene primers. Generated by immunoSEQ multiplex PCR, the TCRdb table keeps only in-frame clones and is missing some. Clonal size and the V and J genes are those of that table, whereas D and trimming came from the DNA. In the table there are a few hundred thousand clones, about 89% of which are singletons. Germline loops: CDR1 SGHNT, CDR2 YENEEA. This CDR3 has 14 residues. Trimming took off 1 base at V and 5 bases at J, with 9 bases between the two ends. The clonotype comes from a man aged 18 to 30 who had recovered from COVID-19. The sample comprised peripheral blood. V gene TRBV11-3 combines with J gene TRBJ2-1; the D is unclear. As DNA, the CDR3 is TGTGCCAGCAGCTTAGGTTATAATAACAATGAGCAGTTCTTC. It is translated as CASSLGYNNNEQFF.